A selection of T cell receptor beta chains follows, all from one sample in a study of blood T cells in healthy people across ages. TCRdb re-analysed the 5' RACE reads in MiXCR, keeping a single row per CDR3 protein. The table lists some 890,000 distinct CDR3 sequences, around 29% of them singletons. These data are also associated with another study on T cells of mothers and their children.

Material: blood. These receptor sequences come from a woman in her 40s in good health. Both conserved end residues are part of each CDR3. D genes are given only for firm matches. Some rows have no size entry. The others give once, few or many, or a class for an expanded clone.

clone_size d_call cdr3_length j_call v_call cdr3_nt cdr3_aa
few TRBD1 15 TRBJ2-7 TRBV5-1 TGCGCCAGCAGCTTGGGGACAGGGTGGTCCTACGAGCAGTACTTC CASSLGTGWSYEQYF
- - 13 TRBJ1-1 TRBV14 TGTGCCAGCAGCCTTATGGACACAACTGAAGCTTTCTTT CASSLMDTTEAFF
few - 14 TRBJ1-6 TRBV7-2 TGTGCCAGCAGCTTCTCCGGGAGCTCGGGACCCCTCCACTTT CASSFSGSSGPLHF
few - 15 TRBJ1-2 TRBV7-2 TGTGCCAGCAGCGACCCCCGGACCGCTAACTATGGCTACACCTTC CASSDPRTANYGYTF
- TRBD2 16 TRBJ2-5 TRBV9 TGTGCCAGCAGCGTAGTCGCTAGCGGGGGGGCGGAGACCCAGTACTTC CASSVVASGGAETQYF
- - 13 TRBJ1-4 TRBV12-3/TRBV12-4 TGTGCCAGCAGTTCTCAATTGGGTGAAAAACTGTTTTTT CASSSQLGEKLFF
- TRBD1 16 TRBJ1-5 TRBV7-8 TGTGCCAGCAGCACTCAGACAGGGACTAGCAATCAGCCCCAGCATTTT CASSTQTGTSNQPQHF
- - 16 TRBJ1-5 TRBV7-6 TGTGCCAGCAGCTTAGGATCAGGGATTACCAATCAGCCCCAGCATTTT CASSLGSGITNQPQHF
many - 16 TRBJ2-1 TRBV4-1 TGCGCCAGCAGCCAAGATGAAGGGGGGGCTCGTGTTGAGCAGTTCTTC CASSQDEGGARVEQFF
- - 17 TRBJ1-6 TRBV5-1 TGCGCCAGCAGCGATGGACCCCGAGGCTCCTATAATTCACCCCTCCACTTT CASSDGPRGSYNSPLHF
few TRBD1 14 TRBJ2-1 TRBV18 TGTGCCAGCTCAAGGAGCAGGGGGCAGAATGAGCAGTTCTTC CASSRSRGQNEQFF